Detailed here is one T cell receptor beta chain. From germline, CDR1 is MNHNS and CDR2 SASEGT. Trimming shortened V by 3 bases and J by 2 bases, and 13 bases separated the two germline ends. This CDR3 comprises 16 residues. The data are from a study of control samples from healthy donors and cancer patients. The method was immunoSEQ multiplex PCR; TCRdb's version includes in-frame clones alone and lacks a portion of them. The repertoire holds more than 65,000 clones, with roughly 89% as singletons. This clonotype was obtained from a woman aged 55-69 years with head and neck cancer. The sample was PBMCs. The chain carries TRBV6-1 and TRBJ1-4, with D possibly matching TRBD1 (6 bases). In nucleotides, the CDR3 is TGTGCCAGCAGTGACGGGGGCAGGAGCACTAATGAAAAACTGTTTTTT. It translates to CASSDGGRSTNEKLFF.